This T cell receptor (beta chain) was sequenced for a study of monozygotic twins with inflammatory bowel disease. General observations from the study: Compared with healthy co-twins, IBD patients showed reduced TCRbeta repertoire diversity by inverse Simpson. Telling apart the different T cell subtypes was not possible.

Turning to this clonotype: Its antigen is unknown.

From its re-call of the 5' RACE reads, TCRdb lists each CDR3 protein once, without DNA. In total, the table holds approximately 400,000 distinct CDR3 sequences. This CDR3 has 18 amino acids. Germline CDR1 and CDR2: MNHNS and SASEGT. The clonotype was recovered from a human donor with ulcerative colitis or Crohn's disease, or a healthy co-twin of an affected twin (not recorded which). This chain joins TRBV6-1 and TRBJ1-6; the TRBD1 assignment by TCRdb is unverifiable without DNA. Sequencing was carried out using blood. The CDR3 region is CASTIALAGTGPFSPLHF.